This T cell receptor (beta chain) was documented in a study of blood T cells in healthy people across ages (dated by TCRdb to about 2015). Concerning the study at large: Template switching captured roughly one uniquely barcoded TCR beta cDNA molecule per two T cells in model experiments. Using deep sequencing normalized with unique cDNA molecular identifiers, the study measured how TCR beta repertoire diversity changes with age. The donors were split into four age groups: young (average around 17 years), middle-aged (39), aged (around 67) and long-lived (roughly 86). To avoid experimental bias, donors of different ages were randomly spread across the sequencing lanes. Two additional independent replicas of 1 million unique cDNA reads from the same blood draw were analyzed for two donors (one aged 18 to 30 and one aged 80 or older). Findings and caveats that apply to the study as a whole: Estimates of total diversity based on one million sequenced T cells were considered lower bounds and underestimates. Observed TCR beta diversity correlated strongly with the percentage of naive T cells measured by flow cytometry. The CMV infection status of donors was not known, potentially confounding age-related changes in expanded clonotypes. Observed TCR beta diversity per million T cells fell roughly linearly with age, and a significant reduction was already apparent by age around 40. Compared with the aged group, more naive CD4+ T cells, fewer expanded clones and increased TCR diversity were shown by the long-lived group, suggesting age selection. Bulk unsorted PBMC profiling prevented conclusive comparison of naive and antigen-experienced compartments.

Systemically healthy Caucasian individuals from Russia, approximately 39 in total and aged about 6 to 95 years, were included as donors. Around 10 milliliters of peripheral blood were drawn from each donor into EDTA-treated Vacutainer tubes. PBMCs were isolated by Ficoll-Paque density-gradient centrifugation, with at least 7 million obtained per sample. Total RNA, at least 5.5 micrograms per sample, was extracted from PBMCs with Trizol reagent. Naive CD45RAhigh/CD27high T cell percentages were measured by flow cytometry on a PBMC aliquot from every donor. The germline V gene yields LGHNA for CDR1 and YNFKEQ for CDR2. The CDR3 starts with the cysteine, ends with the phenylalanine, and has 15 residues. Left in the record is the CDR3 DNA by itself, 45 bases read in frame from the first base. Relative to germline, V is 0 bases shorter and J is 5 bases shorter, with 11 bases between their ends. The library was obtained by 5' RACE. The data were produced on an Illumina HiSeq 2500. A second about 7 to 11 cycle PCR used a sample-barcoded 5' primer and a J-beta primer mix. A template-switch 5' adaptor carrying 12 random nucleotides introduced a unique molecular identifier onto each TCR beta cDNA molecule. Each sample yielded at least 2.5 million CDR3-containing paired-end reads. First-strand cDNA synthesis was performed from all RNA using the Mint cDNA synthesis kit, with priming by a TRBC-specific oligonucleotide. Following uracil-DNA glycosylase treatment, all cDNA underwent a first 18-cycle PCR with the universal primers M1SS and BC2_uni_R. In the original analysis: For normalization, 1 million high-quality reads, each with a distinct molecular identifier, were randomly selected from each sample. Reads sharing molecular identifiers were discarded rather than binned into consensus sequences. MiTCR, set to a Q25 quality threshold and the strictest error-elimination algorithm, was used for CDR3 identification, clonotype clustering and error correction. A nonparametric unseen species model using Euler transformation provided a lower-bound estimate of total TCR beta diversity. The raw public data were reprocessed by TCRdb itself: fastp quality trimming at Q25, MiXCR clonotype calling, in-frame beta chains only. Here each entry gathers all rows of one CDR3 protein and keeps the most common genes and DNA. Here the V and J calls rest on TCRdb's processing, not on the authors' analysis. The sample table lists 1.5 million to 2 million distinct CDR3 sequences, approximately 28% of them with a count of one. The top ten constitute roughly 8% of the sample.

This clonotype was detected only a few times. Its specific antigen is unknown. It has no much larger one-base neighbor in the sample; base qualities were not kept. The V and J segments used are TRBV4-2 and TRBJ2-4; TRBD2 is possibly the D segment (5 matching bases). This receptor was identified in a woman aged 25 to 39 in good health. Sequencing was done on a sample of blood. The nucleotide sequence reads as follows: TGTGCCAGCAGCCAAGATGGGAGCCTTCAAAACATTCAGTACTTC. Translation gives CASSQDGSLQNIQYF.